This entry lists 17 T cell receptor beta chains sequenced from one sample in a study of beta chain bispecific antibodies for T cell cancers. General observations from the study: In these mixed samples, most targeted TRBV reads derived from the leukemia cell line.

Antigen specificity for these receptors is unknown. TCRdb reprocessed the 5' RACE reads via MiXCR and lists one record per CDR3 protein. The profile covers about 20,000 distinct CDR3 sequences, with over 2.5% appearing a single time and over 25% taken by the ten largest. Expansion lasted 2 to 3 days, with either anti-CD3 antibody OKT3 or CD3/CD28 beads. Sequencing input: healthy donor T cells cultured with leukemia cells. These receptors were collected from a human donor in good health. Some clones in this sample may be carry-over from other donors' samples.

The rearrangement joins TRBV19 to TRBJ2-2, with 9 bases fitting TRBD1. The CDR3 is 13 amino acids. Losses at the gene ends were 5 bases for V and 9 bases for J; bases not matched to a gene: 4. Germline lookup yields CDR1 LNHDA and CDR2 SQIVND (reference sequence). CDR3 sequence (DNA): TGTGCCAGTAGTTGGGACAGGGAAAGGGAGCTGTTTTTT. Its protein is CASSWDRERELFF. Full variable domain (outside the CDR3, taken from reference TRBV19 and TRBJ2-2): DGGITQSPKYLFRKEGQNVTLSCEQNLNHDAMYWYRQDPGQGLRLIYYSQIVNDFQKGDIAEGYSVSREKKESFPLTVTSAQKNPTAFYLCASSWDRERELFFGEGSRLTVL.

This clonotype was observed at least ten times. The chain combines TRBV5-4 with TRBJ2-3; the D call may be TRBD1 or TRBD2 (5 bases each). This CDR3 is built from 15 residues. V was pared by 0 bases and J by 2 bases, with 10 bases between. From germline, CDR1 is SGHNT and CDR2 YYREEE (reference sequence). The CDR3 DNA sequence: TGTGCCAGCAGCTTGGCCCAGGGAGTCACAGATACGCAGTATTTT. The encoded protein is CASSLAQGVTDTQYF.

This clonotype was counted ten times or more. This rearrangement joins TRBV20-1 to TRBJ2-2; D may be TRBD2 (5 bases). The germline V and J ends were trimmed by 3 bases and 3 bases, with 11 bases remaining between them. CDR1 is DFQATT, CDR2 SNEGSKA, per germline (reference sequence). This CDR3 spans 14 amino acids. The CDR3 here is CSASARRDTGELFF. In DNA form, the CDR3 reads TGCAGTGCTAGTGCGAGGCGGGACACCGGGGAGCTGTTTTTT.

This clonotype was seen ten or more times. The chain links TRBV27 to TRBJ2-7; TRBD1 matches 9 bases. This CDR3 spans 15 amino acids. After removal of 3 bases from V and 4 bases from J, the junction contained 7 bases not matched to a gene. From germline, CDR1 is MNHEY and CDR2 SMNVEV (reference sequence). The CDR3 region is CASSFRDRVRYEQYF. In DNA form, the CDR3 reads TGTGCCAGCAGTTTCCGGGACAGGGTTCGATACGAGCAGTACTTC.

This clonotype was seen many times. V usage is TRBV13 and J usage is TRBJ1-4; D may be TRBD1 (5 bases). CDR3 length: 15 amino acids. The germline V gene has CDR1 PRHDT and CDR2 FYEKMQ (reference sequence). V was pared by 4 bases and J by 5 bases, with 14 bases between. The CDR3 DNA follows: TGTGCCAGCAGCTCAGGGAGCTATACAAATGAAAAACTGTTTTTT. Residues: CASSSGSYTNEKLFF.

This clonotype came up many times. The chain recombines TRBV5-1 with TRBJ2-5; the D is unclear. Germline-derived CDR1 and CDR2 are SGHRS and YFSETQ. CDR3 length: 16 amino acids. V lost 2 bases to trimming and J lost 2 bases, with 16 bases between them. CDR3 loop: CASSLSSSSRQETQYF. The CDR3, as DNA: TGCGCCAGCAGCTTAAGTTCGAGTTCTAGGCAAGAGACCCAGTACTTC.

The chain uses TRBV5-1 and TRBJ2-5; the match to TRBD1 covers 7 bases. Germline trimming cut 5 bases from V and 6 bases from J; bases unmatched to any gene: 16. Germline V gene lookup returns CDR1 SGHRS and CDR2 YFSETQ. The CDR3 has 16 residues. CDR3 in DNA: TGCGCCAGCAGTCACGTTGGGAGACAGGGATCGAAGACCCAGTACTTC. This codes for CASSHVGRQGSKTQYF.

This clonotype has ten or more counts. J is TRBJ2-5 and V is TRBV6-1; the D gene is possibly TRBD2 (6 bases). The CDR3 consists of 16 residues. The germline V gene encodes CDR1 MNHNS and CDR2 SASEGT. The V gene lost 2 bases and the J gene lost 0 bases, with 13 bases spanning the gap. CDR3 bases: TGTGCCAGCAGTGAAAGCTCGGGAGATAACCAAGAGACCCAGTACTTC. As protein: CASSESSGDNQETQYF.

This clonotype was counted many times. J is TRBJ1-1 and V is TRBV5-1; D gene unclear. The CDR3 sequence is 15 residues long. V was cut by 3 bases and J by 1 base, with 13 bases left in between. Germline CDR1 is SGHRS and CDR2 is YFSETQ. The CDR3 protein is CASSWNPGENTEAFF. CDR3 coding DNA: TGCGCCAGCAGCTGGAATCCCGGGGAGAACACTGAAGCTTTCTTT.

This clonotype appeared many times. The chain carries TRBV7-3 and TRBJ2-7; TRBD1 agrees at 9 bases. In germline, CDR1 is SGHTA, CDR2 FQGTGA. The V segment lost 2 bases and the J segment 7 bases; nucleotides outside the gene matches: 12. The CDR3 extends over 16 amino acids. CDR3: CASSLGQGSLNAEQYF. CDR3 nucleotide sequence: TGTGCCAGCAGCTTAGGACAGGGGTCTTTAAACGCGGAGCAGTACTTC.

This clonotype was detected a few times. CDR3 sequence: CATSRRDLGGGADTQYF. In DNA, the CDR3 is TGTGCCACCAGCCGAAGGGACCTGGGGGGTGGTGCAGATACGCAGTATTTT. The V gene is TRBV15, the J gene TRBJ2-3; D might be TRBD2 (6 bases). V was cut by 5 bases and J by 4 bases, with 22 bases left in between. The CDR3 contains 17 residues. CDR1 LNHNV and CDR2 YYDKDF come from the germline V gene (reference sequence).

The table lists this clonotype with many counts. The rearrangement joins TRBV18 to TRBJ2-1; 8 bases line up with TRBD1. CDR3 length: 15 amino acids. The germline V gene encodes CDR1 KGHSH and CDR2 LQKENI. The V gene end was trimmed by 8 bases and the J gene end by 6 bases; junction bases not matched to a gene: 12. The CDR3 bases are TGTGCCAGCACGAATCAGGGGGCCATTCCCAATGAGCAGTTCTTC. It translates to CASTNQGAIPNEQFF.

The chain combines TRBV19 with TRBJ1-2; D possibly corresponds to TRBD1 (6 bases). V lost 9 bases and J 7 bases, leaving 21 bases between the germline ends. CDR1 and CDR2 (germline): LNHDA, SQIVND (reference sequence). This CDR3 comprises 14 residues. The chain's CDR3 is CASARDISSRGYTF. In nucleotides, the CDR3 is TGTGCCAGCGCCAGGGACATTTCCTCTCGTGGCTACACCTTC. Using reference TRBV19 and TRBJ1-2 for the parts outside the CDR3, the full variable domain is DGGITQSPKYLFRKEGQNVTLSCEQNLNHDAMYWYRQDPGQGLRLIYYSQIVNDFQKGDIAEGYSVSREKKESFPLTVTSAQKNPTAFYLCASARDISSRGYTFGSGTRLTVV.

This clonotype has at least ten counts. The CDR3: CASSRDTAYNEQFF. CDR3 sequence (DNA): TGCGCCAGCAGCAGAGACACGGCCTACAATGAGCAGTTCTTC. The V and J genes are TRBV5-1 and TRBJ2-1; the D is unclear. This CDR3 spans 14 amino acids. Germline CDR1 and CDR2: SGHRS and YFSETQ. The V gene lost 4 bases and the J gene lost 2 bases, with 10 bases spanning the gap. Based on the CDR3 plus reference TRBV5-1 and TRBJ2-1, the full variable domain is KAGVTQTPRYLIKTRGQQVTLSCSPISGHRSVSWYQQTPGQGLQFLFEYFSETQRNKGNFPGRFSGRQFSNSRSEMNVSTLELGDSALYLCASSRDTAYNEQFFGPGTRLTVL.

This clonotype has ten or more counts. The rearrangement joins TRBV9 to TRBJ1-3; the D is unclear. The CDR3 is 15 residues long. The V end lost 6 bases, the J end lost 4 bases, and 17 bases lay between the germline ends. Germline V gene lookup returns CDR1 SGDLS and CDR2 YYNGEE. CDR3 amino acids: CASTVGGSPGNTIYF. In DNA, the CDR3 is TGTGCCAGCACCGTTGGAGGGAGCCCAGGAAACACCATATATTTT. Variable domain in full (rest from reference TRBV9 and TRBJ1-3): DSGVTQTPKHLITATGQRVTLRCSPRSGDLSVYWYQQSLDQGLQFLIQYYNGEERAKGNILERFSAQQFPDLHSELNLSSLELGDSALYFCASTVGGSPGNTIYFGEGSWLTVV.

This clonotype was seen repeatedly, ten times or more. The genes are TRBV3-1 and TRBJ2-1, with a tentative D call TRBD1 (8 bases). The V gene lost 4 bases and the J gene lost 9 bases, with 16 bases spanning the gap. Looked up from germline, CDR1 is LGHDT and CDR2 is YNNKEL (reference sequence). The CDR3 is made up of 14 amino acids. The DNA of the CDR3 is TGTGCCAGCAGCCCCCCGACAGGGGAGGGTGAGCAGTTCTTC. This translates into CASSPPTGEGEQFF.

Ten or more counts support this clonotype. The rearrangement joins TRBV7-6 to TRBJ2-5; 7 bases match TRBD2. CDR1 is SGHVS, CDR2 FNYEAQ, per germline. V trimming: 1 base; J trimming: 5 bases; junction bases outside the gene matches: 10. This CDR3 has 16 amino acids. The CDR3 DNA is TGTGCCAGCAGCTTAGTAGCGGGTCGTTCTTCGGAGACCCAGTACTTC. Protein: CASSLVAGRSSETQYF.